This T cell receptor beta chain was sequenced in a study of cytomegalovirus exposure and HLA in healthy donors. Study observations and caveats: The study labeled 150 to 200 TCR beta chains cytomegalovirus-associated. Cytomegalovirus status was reportedly diagnosed by the classifier with high sensitivity and specificity.

V gave up 0 bases and J gave up 9 bases, with 12 bases separating them. Germline-derived CDR1 and CDR2 are LGHNA and YSLEER. The CDR3 runs to 14 residues. Repertoires were generated with immunoSEQ multiplex PCR, while TCRdb's copy carries only in-frame clones and drops some. The repertoire includes some 76,000 clones, about 93% of them detected once, and 2.1% sits in the top ten. The validation cohort, a group of around 130 subjects, included the donors and was separate from the roughly 720-subject first cohort. In regard to this clone: Its antigen is not known.

Sequencing was done on a sample of PBMCs. The receptor was derived from a woman under 30 in good health and CMV-seronegative. The gene calls are TRBV4-3 and TRBJ2-1, with D uncertain. CDR3 DNA: TGCGCCAGCAGCCAAGACCCCCTAGTAAGTGAGCAGTTCTTC. The encoded protein is CASSQDPLVSEQFF.